In this sample, the clone carrying this T cell receptor beta chain turned up once. What it binds is unknown. The sample originates from a study of Tregs in tolerant kidney transplant recipients. Findings and limits, study-wide: This study did not directly address biological reproducibility. Findings come from small patient numbers and require larger validation. Activated donor B cell expansion appeared to reveal the most relevant donor-specific TCRbeta repertoire.

This CDR3 has 16 residues. V was clipped by 8 bases and J by 7 bases, with 26 bases between them. Per germline, CDR1 SNHLY and CDR2 FYNNEI. Unstimulated regulatory T cells (CD4+CD25+CD127-), CD4+CD25- non-regulatory cells, CD4 and CD8 cells were FACS-sorted from thawed PBMCs. Clones were sequenced by immunoSEQ multiplex PCR, and TCRdb holds only the in-frame ones, with some missing. Found here are about 78,000 clones, roughly 90% of them singletons; the top ten hold approximately 0.37%. Specimen: Tregs from blood, collected before the transplant. This clonotype was sampled from a human donor who received a combined kidney and bone marrow transplant. The chain employs TRBV2 and TRBJ1-2, with D tentatively TRBD1 (6 bases). CDR3 region: CASGQPNLRGYGGYTF. The DNA for the CDR3 is TGTGCCAGCGGACAGCCCAACCTCCGGGGTTACGGTGGCTACACCTTC.